What follows are 10 T cell receptor beta chains derived from one specimen sequenced in a study of shared clonotypes between healthy human individuals. TCRdb's copy holds only in-frame clones and misses some; the assay was immunoSEQ multiplex PCR. Seen here are millions of clones, roughly nine tenths observed once, and the top ten hold 0.11% to 0.15%. The material sequenced was naive CD4+ T cells sorted from blood. Subset meaning: CD45RA+ positively selected. These receptors came from a young man in good health.

The gene calls are TRBV6-6 and TRBJ1-6; D gene unclear. The CDR3 length is 15 residues. The germline CDR1 and CDR2 sequences are MNHNY and SVGAGI (reference sequence). Between the trimmed V and J ends, which lost 5 bases and 7 bases, there was a span of 15 bases. CDR3: CASSGGGDPNSPLHF. The CDR3 DNA reads TGTGCCAGCAGTGGCGGCGGAGACCCCAATTCACCCCTCCACTTT.

The rearrangement links TRBV25-1 to TRBJ2-2; the match to TRBD2 covers 10 bases. This CDR3 has 14 amino acids. CDR1 MGHDK and CDR2 SYGVNS come from the germline V gene. V lost 7 bases and J lost 4; bases outside the gene matches: 3. CDR3 sequence: CASTRTSGTGELFF. Here the CDR3 DNA reads TGTGCCAGCACAAGGACTAGCGGCACCGGGGAGCTGTTTTTT. Combining the CDR3 with reference TRBV25-1 and TRBJ2-2 gives the whole variable domain EADIYQTPRYLVIGTGKKITLECSQTMGHDKMYWYQQDPGMELHLIHYSYGVNSTEKGDLSSESTVSRIRTEHFPLTLESARPSHTSQYLCASTRTSGTGELFFGEGSRLTVL.

On this clone itself: Other DNA sequences of this sample code for an identical CDR3. V and J are TRBV9 and TRBJ1-3; D not resolved. The germline gives CDR1 SGDLS, CDR2 YYNGEE. The CDR3 extends over 15 amino acids. Trimming removed 0 bases from V and 0 bases from J, with 7 bases in between. The DNA for the CDR3 is TGTGCCAGCAGCGTAGACAGCTACTCTGGAAACACCATATATTTT. Translating it yields CASSVDSYSGNTIYF.

This rearrangement joins TRBV11-2 to TRBJ2-2; no reliable D call. The germline V gene encodes CDR1 SGHAT and CDR2 FQNNGV. This CDR3 has 13 residues. V was trimmed by 3 bases and J by 2 bases, leaving 4 bases between them. Here the CDR3 reads CASSFYNTGELFF. DNA of the CDR3: TGTGCCAGCAGCTTTTACAACACCGGGGAGCTGTTTTTT.

The V gene is TRBV7-6, the J gene TRBJ2-7, with TRBD1 matching 11 bases. CDR3 length: 15 residues. Unmatched junction bases numbered 4, after V lost 3 bases and J lost 3 bases. Germline CDR1 SGHVS, CDR2 FNYEAQ. The DNA for the CDR3 is TGTGCCAGCAGCTTGTCCGGGACAGGGGGCTACGAGCAGTACTTC. The encoded protein is CASSLSGTGGYEQYF.

The chain combines TRBV27 with TRBJ2-7; a possible D gene is TRBD1 (5 bases). The CDR3 is 14 residues long. V shed 4 bases and J shed 0 bases, with 10 bases lying between them. Per the germline V gene, CDR1 is MNHEY and CDR2 is SMNVEV (reference sequence). Written as DNA, the CDR3 is TGTGCCAGCAGTTGGCAGGGTGACTCCTACGAGCAGTACTTC. Residues: CASSWQGDSYEQYF.

This clone was seen only once. Other DNA sequences in this sample translate to the same CDR3. This rearrangement joins TRBV5-1 to TRBJ2-2; D is unresolved. The germline V and J ends were trimmed by 5 bases and 0 bases, with 8 bases remaining between them. The germline V gene encodes CDR1 SGHRS and CDR2 YFSETQ. The CDR3 totals 14 residues. For the CDR3, the DNA is TGCGCCAGCAGTCCCCTATCGAACACCGGGGAGCTGTTTTTT. The encoded protein is CASSPLSNTGELFF.

The J gene is TRBJ1-5, the V gene TRBV30; TRBD1 matches 8 bases. V lost 4 bases and J lost 3; bases outside the gene matches: 8. This CDR3 has 15 amino acids. Germline CDR1 reads GTSNPN; CDR2 reads SVGIG (reference sequence). The CDR3 nucleotides read TGTGCCTGGAATAGAGGGACAGGCTACAATCAGCCCCAGCATTTT. As protein: CAWNRGTGYNQPQHF.

This clone is a singleton in its sample. This sequence joins TRBV5-1 and TRBJ1-1; D perhaps matches TRBD1 (6 bases). This CDR3 has 15 amino acids. V was shortened by 4 bases and J by 4 bases, with 17 bases between the two germline ends. From germline, CDR1 is SGHRS and CDR2 YFSETQ. CDR3 region: CASSKVAGAFTEAFF. CDR3 nucleotides: TGCGCCAGCAGCAAGGTGGCAGGGGCCTTCACTGAAGCTTTCTTT.

This chain connects TRBV19 to TRBJ1-5, with 7 bases lining up with TRBD1. Germline V gene sequence: CDR1 LNHDA, CDR2 SQIVND (reference sequence). Trimming at V came to 3 bases and at J to 3 bases, leaving 5 bases not matched to a gene. The CDR3 is made up of 15 amino acids. In DNA form, the CDR3 reads TGTGCCAGTAGTATGTTAGACAGGGACAATCAGCCCCAGCATTTT. Its protein is CASSMLDRDNQPQHF.